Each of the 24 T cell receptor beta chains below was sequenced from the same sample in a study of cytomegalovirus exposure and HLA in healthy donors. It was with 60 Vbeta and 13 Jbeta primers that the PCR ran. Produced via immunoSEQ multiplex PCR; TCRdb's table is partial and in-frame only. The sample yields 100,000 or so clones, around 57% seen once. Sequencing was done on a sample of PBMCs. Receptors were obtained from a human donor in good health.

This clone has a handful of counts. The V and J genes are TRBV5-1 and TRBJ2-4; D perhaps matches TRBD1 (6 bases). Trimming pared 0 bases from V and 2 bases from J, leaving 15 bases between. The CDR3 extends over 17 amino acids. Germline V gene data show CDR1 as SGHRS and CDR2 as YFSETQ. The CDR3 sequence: CASSLATGRRTKNIQYF. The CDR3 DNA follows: TGCGCCAGCAGCTTGGCCACAGGGCGGCGGACCAAAAACATTCAGTACTTC.

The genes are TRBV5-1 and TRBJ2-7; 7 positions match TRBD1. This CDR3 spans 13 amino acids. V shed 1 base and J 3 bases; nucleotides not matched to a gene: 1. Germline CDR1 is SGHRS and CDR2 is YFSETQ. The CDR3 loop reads CASSLTGVYEQYF. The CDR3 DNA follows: TGCGCCAGCAGCTTGACAGGGGTCTACGAGCAGTACTTC.

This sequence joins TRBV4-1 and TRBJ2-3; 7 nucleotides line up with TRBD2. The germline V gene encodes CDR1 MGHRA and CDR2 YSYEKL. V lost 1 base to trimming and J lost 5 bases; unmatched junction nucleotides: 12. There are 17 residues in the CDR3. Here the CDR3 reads CASSQVRRLASEDTQYF. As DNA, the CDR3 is TGCGCCAGCAGCCAAGTAAGACGACTAGCCAGCGAAGATACGCAGTATTTT.

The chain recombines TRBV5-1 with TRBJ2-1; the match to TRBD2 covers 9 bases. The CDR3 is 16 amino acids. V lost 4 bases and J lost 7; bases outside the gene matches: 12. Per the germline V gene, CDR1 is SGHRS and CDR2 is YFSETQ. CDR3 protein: CASSPPLAGVSNEQFF. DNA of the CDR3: TGCGCCAGCAGCCCACCCTTAGCGGGAGTAAGTAATGAGCAGTTCTTC.

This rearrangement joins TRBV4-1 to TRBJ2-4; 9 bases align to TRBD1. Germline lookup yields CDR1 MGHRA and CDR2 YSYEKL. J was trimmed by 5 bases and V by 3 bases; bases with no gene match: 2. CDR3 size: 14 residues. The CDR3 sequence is CASSQRTGENIQYF. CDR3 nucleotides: TGCGCCAGCAGCCAGAGGACAGGGGAAAACATTCAGTACTTC.

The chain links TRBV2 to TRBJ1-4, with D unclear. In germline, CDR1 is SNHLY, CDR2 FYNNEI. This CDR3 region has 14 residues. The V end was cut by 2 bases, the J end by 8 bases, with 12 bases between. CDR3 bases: TGTGCCAGCAGTGAACGAATCCCGGGGGAAAAACTGTTTTTT. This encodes CASSERIPGEKLFF.

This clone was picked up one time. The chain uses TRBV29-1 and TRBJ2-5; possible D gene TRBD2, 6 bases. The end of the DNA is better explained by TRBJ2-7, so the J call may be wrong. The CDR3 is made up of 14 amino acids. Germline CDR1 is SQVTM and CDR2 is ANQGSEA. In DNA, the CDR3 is TGCAGCGTGATCCGGGATCGGGGGTCCTACGAGCAGTACTTC. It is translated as CSVIRDRGSYEQYF.

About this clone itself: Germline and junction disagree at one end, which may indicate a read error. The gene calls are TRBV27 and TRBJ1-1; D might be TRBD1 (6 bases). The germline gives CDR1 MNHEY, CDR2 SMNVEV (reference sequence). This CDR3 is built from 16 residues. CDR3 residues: CASSLSAPGENTEAFF. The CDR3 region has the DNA TGTGCCAGCAGTCTATCAGCCCCAGGGGAGAACACTGAAGCTTTCTTT.

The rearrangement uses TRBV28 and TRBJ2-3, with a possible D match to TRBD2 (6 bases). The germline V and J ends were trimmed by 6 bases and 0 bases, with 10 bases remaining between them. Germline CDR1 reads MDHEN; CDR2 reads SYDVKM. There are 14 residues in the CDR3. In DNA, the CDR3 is TGTGCCAGCAGAGGAGGGTCTAGCACAGATACGCAGTATTTT. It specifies CASRGGSSTDTQYF. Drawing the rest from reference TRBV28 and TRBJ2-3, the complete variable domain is DVKVTQSSRYLVKRTGEKVFLECVQDMDHENMFWYRQDPGLGLRLIYFSYDVKMKEKGDIPEGYSVSREKKERFSLILESASTNQTSMYLCASRGGSSTDTQYFGPGTRLTVL.

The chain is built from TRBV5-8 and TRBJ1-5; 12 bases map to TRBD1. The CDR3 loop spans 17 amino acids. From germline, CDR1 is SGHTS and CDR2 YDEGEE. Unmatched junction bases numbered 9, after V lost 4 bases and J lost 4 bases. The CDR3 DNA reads TGTGCCAGCAGCACCCGGGACAGGGGGCTGGGGAATCAGCCCCAGCATTTT. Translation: CASSTRDRGLGNQPQHF.

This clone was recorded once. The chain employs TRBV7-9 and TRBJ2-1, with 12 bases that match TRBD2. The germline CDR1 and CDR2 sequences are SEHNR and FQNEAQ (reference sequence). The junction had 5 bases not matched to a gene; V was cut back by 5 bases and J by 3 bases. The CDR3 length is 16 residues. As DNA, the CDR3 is TGTGCCAGCAGCCCAAGGACTAGCGGGAACTACAATGAGCAGTTCTTC. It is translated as CASSPRTSGNYNEQFF.

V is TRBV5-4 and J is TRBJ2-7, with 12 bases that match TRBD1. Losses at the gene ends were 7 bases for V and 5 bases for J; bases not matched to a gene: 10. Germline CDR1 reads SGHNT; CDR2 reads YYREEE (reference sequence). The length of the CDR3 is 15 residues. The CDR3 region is CASGQPGQGADEQYF. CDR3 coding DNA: TGTGCCAGCGGACAACCGGGACAGGGGGCTGACGAGCAGTACTTC.

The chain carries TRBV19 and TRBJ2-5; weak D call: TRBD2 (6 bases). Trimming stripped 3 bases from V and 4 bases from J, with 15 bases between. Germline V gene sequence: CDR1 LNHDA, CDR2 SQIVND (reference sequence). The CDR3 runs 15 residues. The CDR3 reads CASSIGPRRGETQYF. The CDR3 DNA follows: TGTGCCAGTAGTATCGGTCCGCGGAGGGGAGAGACCCAGTACTTC.

For the CDR3, the DNA is TGTGCCAGTAGGGACTCGGACCAGTGGAGTGAAAAACTGTTTTTT. This encodes CASRDSDQWSEKLFF. This chain joins TRBV19 and TRBJ1-4, with D unclear. CDR3 size: 15 residues. Between the trimmed V and J ends, which lost 6 bases and 7 bases, there was a span of 18 bases. CDR1 is LNHDA, CDR2 SQIVND, per germline (reference sequence).

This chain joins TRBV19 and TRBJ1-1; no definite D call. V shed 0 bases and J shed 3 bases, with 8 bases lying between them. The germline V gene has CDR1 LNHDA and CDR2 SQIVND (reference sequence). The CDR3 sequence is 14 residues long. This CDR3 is CASSIDPLYTEAFF. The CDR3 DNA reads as TGTGCCAGTAGTATAGATCCACTGTACACTGAAGCTTTCTTT.

CDR3 loop: CASSSKRQGTHEQYF. The CDR3 DNA follows: TGTGCCAGCTCATCGAAAAGACAGGGTACCCACGAGCAGTACTTC. The chain recombines TRBV18 with TRBJ2-7; 7 bases fit TRBD1. Trimming took 5 bases from V and 5 from J; bases not matched to a gene: 12. The germline gives CDR1 KGHSH, CDR2 LQKENI. The CDR3 has 15 residues.

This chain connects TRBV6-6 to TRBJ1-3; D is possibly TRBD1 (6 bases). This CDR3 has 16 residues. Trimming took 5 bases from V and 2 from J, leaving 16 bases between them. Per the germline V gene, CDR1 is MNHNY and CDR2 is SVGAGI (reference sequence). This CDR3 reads CASSANREGAGNTIYF. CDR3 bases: TGTGCCAGCAGTGCTAACAGGGAGGGAGCTGGAAACACCATATATTTT.

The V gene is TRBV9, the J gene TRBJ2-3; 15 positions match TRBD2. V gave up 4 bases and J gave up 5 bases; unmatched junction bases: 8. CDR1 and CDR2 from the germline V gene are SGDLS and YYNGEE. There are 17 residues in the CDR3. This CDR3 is CASSTRTSGRALDTQYF. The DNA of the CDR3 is TGTGCCAGCAGCACAAGGACTAGCGGGAGGGCATTAGATACGCAGTATTTT.

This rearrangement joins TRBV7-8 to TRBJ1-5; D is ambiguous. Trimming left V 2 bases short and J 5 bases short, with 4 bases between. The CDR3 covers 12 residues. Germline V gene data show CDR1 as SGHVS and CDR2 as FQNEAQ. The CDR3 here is CASSLRDQPQHF. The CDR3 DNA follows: TGTGCCAGCAGCTTACGGGATCAGCCCCAGCATTTT.

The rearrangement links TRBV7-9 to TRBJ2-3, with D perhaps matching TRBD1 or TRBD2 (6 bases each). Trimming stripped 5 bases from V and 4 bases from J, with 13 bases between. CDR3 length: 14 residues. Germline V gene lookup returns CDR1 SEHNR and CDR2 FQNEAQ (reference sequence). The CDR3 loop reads CASSLGGGSDTQYF. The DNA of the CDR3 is TGTGCCAGCAGCCTAGGAGGGGGATCAGATACGCAGTATTTT.

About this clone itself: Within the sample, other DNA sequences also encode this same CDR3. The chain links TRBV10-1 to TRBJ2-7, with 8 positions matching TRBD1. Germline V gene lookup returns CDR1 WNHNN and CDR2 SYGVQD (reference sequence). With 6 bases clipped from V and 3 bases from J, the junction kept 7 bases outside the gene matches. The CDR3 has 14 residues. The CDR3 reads CASSSGTGLYEQYF. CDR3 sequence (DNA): TGCGCCAGCAGCTCCGGGACAGGACTCTACGAGCAGTACTTC.

CDR3 amino acids: CASSDRQGLSYEQYF. CDR3 in DNA: TGTGCCAGCAGTGACAGACAGGGTCTTTCCTACGAGCAGTACTTC. The rearrangement joins TRBV6-6 to TRBJ2-7; TRBD1 matches at 7 bases. Germline CDR1 and CDR2: MNHNY and SVGAGI (reference sequence). V shed 5 bases, J shed 1 base, and the junction held 8 bases outside the gene matches. The CDR3 totals 15 residues.

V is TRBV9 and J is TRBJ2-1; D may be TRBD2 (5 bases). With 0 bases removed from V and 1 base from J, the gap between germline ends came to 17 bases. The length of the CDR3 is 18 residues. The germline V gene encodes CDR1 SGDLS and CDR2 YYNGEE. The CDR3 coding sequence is TGTGCCAGCAGCGTAGCCCAACCCCATATAGCGTCCTACAATGAGCAGTTCTTC. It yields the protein CASSVAQPHIASYNEQFF.

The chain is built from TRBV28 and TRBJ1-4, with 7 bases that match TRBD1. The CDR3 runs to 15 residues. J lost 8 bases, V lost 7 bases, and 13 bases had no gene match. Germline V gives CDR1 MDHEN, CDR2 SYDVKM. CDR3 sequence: CASNGYGTATEKLFF. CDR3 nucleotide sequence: TGTGCCAGCAATGGATACGGGACAGCGACCGAAAAACTGTTTTTT.